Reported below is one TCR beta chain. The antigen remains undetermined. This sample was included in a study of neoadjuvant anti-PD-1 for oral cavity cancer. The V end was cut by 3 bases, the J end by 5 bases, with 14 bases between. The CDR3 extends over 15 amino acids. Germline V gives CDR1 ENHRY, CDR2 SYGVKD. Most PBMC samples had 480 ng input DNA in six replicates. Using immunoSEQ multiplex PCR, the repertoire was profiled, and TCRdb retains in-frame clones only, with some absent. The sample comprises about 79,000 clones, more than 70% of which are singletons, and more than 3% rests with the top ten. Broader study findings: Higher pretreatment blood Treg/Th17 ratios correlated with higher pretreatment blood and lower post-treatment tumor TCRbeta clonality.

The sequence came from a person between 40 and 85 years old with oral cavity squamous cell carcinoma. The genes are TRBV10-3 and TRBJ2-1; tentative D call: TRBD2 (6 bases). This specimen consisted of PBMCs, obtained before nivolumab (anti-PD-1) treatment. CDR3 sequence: CAISDLGRGNNEQFF. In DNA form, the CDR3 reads TGTGCCATCAGTGATCTCGGGAGAGGTAACAATGAGCAGTTCTTC.